A selection of T cell receptor beta chains follows, all from one sample in a study of Graves' ophthalmopathy and Graves' hyperthyroidism. TCRdb fed the multiplex PCR reads into MiXCR, producing one record per CDR3 protein. Of about 620,000 distinct CDR3 sequences listed, 22% are singletons. Sequencing was done on a sample of peripheral blood. Receptors originate from a woman aged 18-29 years with stable Graves' hyperthyroidism. Some clones in this sample may be carry-over from other donors' samples. CDR3s include the opening cysteine and the closing phenylalanine or tryptophan. Each record gives: V gene, D gene, J gene, clone size, CDR3 protein, CDR3 DNA. D genes are given only for firm matches. Clone size is not always given. Where it is, it says once, few, many or a class for expanded clones.

TRBV28	-	TRBJ1-1	many	CASKGVPNTEAFF	TGTGCCAGCAAAGGGGTTCCCAACACTGAAGCTTTCTTT
TRBV12-3/TRBV12-4	TRBD1	TRBJ2-5	few	CASSRTGAVKTQYF	TGTGCCAGCAGTCGCACAGGGGCGGTAAAGACCCAGTACTTC
TRBV6-1	-	TRBJ1-1	-	CASSPTGGGLKLFF	TGTGCCAGCAGCCCCACCGGGGGGGGCTTGAAGCTTTTCTTT
TRBV5-1	-	TRBJ1-6	many	CASSAADSGNSPLHF	TGCGCCAGCAGCGCAGCCGACAGTGGAAATTCACCCCTCCACTTT
TRBV11-2	-	TRBJ2-7	few	CASSLNGAFNEQYF	TGTGCCAGCAGCTTAAACGGAGCGTTCAACGAGCAGTACTTC
TRBV15	TRBD1	TRBJ1-6	many	CATSWGQIYNSPLHF	TGTGCCACCAGCTGGGGACAGATCTATAATTCACCCCTCCACTTT
TRBV12-3/TRBV12-4	-	TRBJ1-1	many	CASSPDRTNTEAFF	TGTGCCAGCAGTCCCGACAGGACGAACACTGAAGCTTTCTTT
TRBV7-2	TRBD2	TRBJ2-7	-	CASSLVSGREQYF	TGTGCCAGCAGCTTAGTTAGCGGGAGAGAGCAGTACTTC
TRBV6-1	-	TRBJ1-6	many	CASTPHRRQNYNSPLHF	TGTGCCAGCACTCCACACCGGAGACAGAATTATAATTCACCCCTCCACTTT
TRBV20-1	-	TRBJ1-1	many	CSARPDSEASF	TGCAGTGCTAGACCAGACAGTGAAGCTTCCTTT
TRBV28	-	TRBJ2-5	many	CASTMDRETQYF	TGTGCCAGCACCATGGACAGAGAGACCCAGTACTTC
TRBV6-1	-	TRBJ1-1	-	CASSEVGELNTEAFF	TGTGCCAGCTCCGAAGTCGGGGAGTTGAACACTGAAGCTTTCTTT
TRBV5-5	TRBD1	TRBJ1-1	few	CASSHTSTGGSTEAFF	TGTGCCAGCAGCCATACCTCGACAGGGGGAAGCACTGAAGCTTTCTTT
TRBV28	TRBD1	TRBJ1-6	many	CASSFAGTGDSPLHF	TGTGCCAGCAGTTTTGCCGGGACAGGGGATTCACCCCTCCACTTT
TRBV11-2	-	TRBJ2-7	many	CASSLGARNSYEQYF	TGTGCCAGCAGCTTAGGGGCACGCAATTCCTACGAGCAGTACTTC
TRBV6-5	-	TRBJ1-1	many	CASSYLDRTNTEAFF	TGTGCCAGCAGTTACCTCGACAGGACCAACACTGAAGCTTTCTTT
TRBV6-2/TRBV6-3	TRBD1	TRBJ2-6	few	CASKDRTGTFRGANVLTF	TGTGCCAGCAAAGATAGGACAGGGACGTTCAGGGGGGCCAACGTCCTGACTTTC
TRBV15	TRBD1	TRBJ1-5	many	CATSRLGQSDQPQHF	TGTGCCACCAGCAGGTTGGGACAGTCTGATCAGCCCCAGCATTTT
TRBV2	-	TRBJ2-2	many	CASSRGASNTGELFF	TGTGCCAGCAGTAGGGGTGCGTCGAACACCGGGGAGCTGTTTTTT
TRBV5-6	-	TRBJ2-7	few	CASSPRVTYEQYF	TGTGCCAGCAGCCCCAGGGTCACCTACGAGCAGTACTTC
TRBV15	-	TRBJ1-1	-	CATSRDLEGFTEAFF	TGTGCCACCAGCAGAGATTTGGAGGGGTTCACTGAAGCTTTCTTT
TRBV29-1	TRBD1	TRBJ1-1	few	CSVGGDRGRVYTEAFF	TGCAGCGTTGGGGGGGACAGGGGGCGAGTCTACACTGAAGCTTTCTTT
TRBV6-1	-	TRBJ1-1	many	CASSEGGPNTEAFF	TGTGCCAGCAGTGAGGGGGGACCGAACACTGAAGCTTTCTTT
TRBV19	-	TRBJ2-5	many	CASSWVGETQYF	TGTGCCAGTAGTTGGGTGGGGGAGACCCAGTACTTC
TRBV30	-	TRBJ1-2	many	CAWSVGGDYGYTF	TGTGCCTGGAGTGTGGGGGGGGACTATGGCTACACCTTC
TRBV20-1	-	TRBJ1-3	many	CSAREARVPNTIYF	TGCAGTGCTAGAGAGGCGAGGGTGCCGAACACCATATATTTT